The 21 T cell receptor beta chains given below trace back to one sample, sequenced in a study of CD8 T cells in Susac syndrome. An input of roughly 0.45 to 1 ug of RNA was subjected to reverse transcription using random hexamers. MiXCR, applied by TCRdb to the immunoSEQ multiplex PCR reads, yields one record per CDR3 protein. The repertoire consists of roughly 200,000 distinct CDR3 sequences, with 85% to 95% occurring once and the leading ten covering 0.095% to 0.12%. Sequencing was done on a sample of CD4+ T cells from PBMCs. The source is a human donor in good health.

The chain combines TRBV29-1 with TRBJ1-3; D gene ambiguous. The V end was cut by 2 bases, the J end by 0 bases, with 8 bases between. The CDR3 runs 14 residues. Per germline, CDR1 SQVTM and CDR2 ANQGSEA. The CDR3 region has the DNA TGCAGCGTTGAAAACGGGCGCTCTGGAAACACCATATATTTT. Translated: CSVENGRSGNTIYF. Combining the CDR3 with reference TRBV29-1 and TRBJ1-3 gives the whole variable domain SAVISQKPSRDICQRGTSLTIQCQVDSQVTMMFWYRQQPGQSLTLIATANQGSEATYESGFVIDKFPISRPNLTFSTLTVSNMSPEDSSIYLCSVENGRSGNTIYFGEGSWLTVV.

The chain employs TRBV5-6 and TRBJ2-3; TRBD1 aligns across 9 bases. J lost 2 bases, V lost 4 bases, and 5 bases had no gene match. From germline, CDR1 is SGHDT and CDR2 YYEEEE. CDR3 size: 15 residues. The CDR3 coding sequence is TGTGCCAGCAGCGCTTGGGACAGGGACACAGATACGCAGTATTTT. This sequence encodes CASSAWDRDTDTQYF.

This clonotype was observed a few times. Here the CDR3 reads CASRVGSPLHF. The CDR3 coding sequence is TGTGCCAGCAGAGTCGGTTCCCCCCTCCACTTT. V gene TRBV2 combines with J gene TRBJ1-6; D is unresolved. The CDR3 extends over 11 amino acids. Germline loops: CDR1 SNHLY, CDR2 FYNNEI. Trimming took 6 bases from V and 13 from J, leaving 10 bases between them.

The CDR3 sequence: CASSLWGREAETQYF. CDR3 in DNA: TGTGCCAGCAGCCTATGGGGCAGGGAAGCAGAGACCCAGTACTTC. The chain carries TRBV28 and TRBJ2-5; a possible D gene is TRBD1 (5 bases). The CDR3 covers 15 residues. CDR1 and CDR2 (germline): MDHEN, SYDVKM. V lost 6 bases, J lost 4 bases, and 18 bases lay in between.

V and J are TRBV7-2 and TRBJ2-2, with D perhaps assigned TRBD1 or TRBD2 (5 bases each). Germline V gives CDR1 SGHTA, CDR2 FQGNSA. The V gene lost 7 bases and the J gene lost 5 bases, with 14 bases spanning the gap. This CDR3 spans 14 amino acids. CDR3 nucleotide sequence: TGTGCCAGCACCCAACCGGGACGGACCGGGGAGCTGTTTTTT. Translation gives CASTQPGRTGELFF.

CDR3 sequence: CATSPGGFPIQYF. CDR3 bases: TGTGCCACCAGCCCAGGGGGTTTTCCCATTCAGTACTTC. J is TRBJ2-4 and V is TRBV15, with 7 bases fitting TRBD1. CDR3 length: 13 residues. Germline V lookup: CDR1 LNHNV, CDR2 YYDKDF (reference sequence). With V trimmed by 5 bases and J by 9 bases, 7 bases remained unmatched.

The rearrangement links TRBV6-2 or TRBV6-3 to TRBJ2-5, with 7 bases identical to TRBD1. Germline V gene data show CDR1 as MNHEY and CDR2 as SVGEGT. J was trimmed by 3 bases and V by 6 bases; bases with no gene match: 7. There are 14 residues in the CDR3. The chain's CDR3 is CASSLTGNKETQYF. The DNA of the CDR3 is TGTGCCAGCAGCTTGACAGGGAACAAAGAGACCCAGTACTTC.

The chain couples TRBV29-1 to TRBJ1-2, with no clear D. The germline gives CDR1 SQVTM, CDR2 ANQGSEA. The V end lost 2 bases, the J end lost 2 bases, and 3 bases lay between the germline ends. The CDR3 runs to 11 residues. CDR3 nucleotides: TGCAGCGTTGAACCCAACTATGGCTACACCTTC. It is translated as CSVEPNYGYTF.

With regard to this clonotype: At one end, the junction sequence differs from germline, possibly due to a read error. The J gene is TRBJ2-1, the V gene TRBV7-9; TRBD1 aligns across 7 bases. The length of the CDR3 is 16 residues. Germline lookup yields CDR1 SEHNR and CDR2 FQNEAQ (reference sequence). CDR3 sequence: CASSLAGTERYNEQFF. The CDR3 DNA follows: TGTGCCAGCAGCCTAGCCGGGACAGAACGTTACAATGAGCAGTTCTTC. The full variable domain, in which reference TRBV7-9 and TRBJ2-1 provide the parts outside the CDR3, is DTGVSQNPRHKITKRGQNVTFRCDPISEHNRLYWYRQTLGQGPEFLTYFQNEAQLEKSRLLSDRFSAERPKGSFSTLEIQRTEQGDSAMYLCASSLAGTERYNEQFFGPGTRLTVL.

The chain couples TRBV12-3 or TRBV12-4 to TRBJ2-2; D may be TRBD1 (5 bases). The V end lost 11 bases, the J end lost 4 bases, and 14 bases lay between the germline ends. CDR3 size: 13 residues. The DNA for the CDR3 is TGTGCCGGGGCCAAGGGTGCCACCGGGGAGCTGTTTTTT. Translated: CAGAKGATGELFF.

The V gene is TRBV20-1, the J gene TRBJ2-3, with 8 bases fitting TRBD2. Losses at the gene ends were 5 bases for V and 4 bases for J; bases not matched to a gene: 11. This CDR3 is built from 15 residues. Germline V gives CDR1 DFQATT, CDR2 SNEGSKA (reference sequence). The CDR3 nucleotides read TGCAGTGCTCCAGGCAGTAGCGGGGTAGCAGATACGCAGTATTTT. Protein product: CSAPGSSGVADTQYF.

This clonotype was seen once. J is TRBJ2-1 and V is TRBV11-2; tentative D call: TRBD2 (6 bases). Germline values: CDR1 SGHAT, CDR2 FQNNGV. CDR3 length equals 13 residues. V was shortened by 1 base and J by 7 bases, with 8 bases between the two germline ends. The DNA for the CDR3 is TGTGCCAGCAGCTTAGCTAGCGCGAATGAGCAGTTCTTC. Protein: CASSLASANEQFF.

This sequence joins TRBV5-1 and TRBJ1-5; TRBD1 might be the D (5 bases). Per germline, CDR1 SGHRS and CDR2 YFSETQ. V shed 1 base and J shed 0 bases, with 8 bases lying between them. This CDR3 contains 15 residues. In DNA, the CDR3 is TGCGCCAGCAGCTTGTTAGGGGTTAGCAATCAGCCCCAGCATTTT. Amino acid sequence: CASSLLGVSNQPQHF.

The genes are TRBV7-3 and TRBJ2-5; unclear D gene. V was cut by 5 bases and J by 5 bases, with 12 bases left in between. This CDR3 is built from 13 residues. The germline V gene has CDR1 SGHTA and CDR2 FQGTGA. The CDR3 region has the DNA TGTGCCAGCAGCCGGGCCCCGCGGGAGACCCAGTACTTC. Amino acids: CASSRAPRETQYF.

This clonotype was counted once. V and J are TRBV20-1 and TRBJ2-5; 11 nucleotides align to TRBD2. CDR3 length equals 13 residues. J lost 7 bases, V lost 5 bases, and 6 bases had no gene match. Looked up from germline, CDR1 is DFQATT and CDR2 is SNEGSKA (reference sequence). This chain's CDR3 is CSAPLAGGGTQYF. The CDR3 bases are TGCAGTGCTCCTCTAGCGGGGGGAGGGACCCAGTACTTC.

The V gene is TRBV12-3 or TRBV12-4, the J gene TRBJ2-5; 9 bases map to TRBD1. V lost 3 bases, J lost 3 bases, and 8 bases stayed unmatched. This CDR3 contains 16 residues. Here the CDR3 reads CASSLFTGGGEETQYF. CDR3 DNA: TGTGCCAGCAGTTTGTTTACAGGGGGCGGGGAAGAGACCCAGTACTTC.

The rearrangement links TRBV14 to TRBJ2-1; 7 nucleotides line up with TRBD2. Germline V lookup: CDR1 SGHDN, CDR2 FVKESK. The ends lost 1 base at V and 4 bases at J; junction bases unmatched: 4. This CDR3 spans 15 amino acids. CDR3 region: CASSQVSGAYNEQFF. The DNA for the CDR3 is TGTGCCAGCAGCCAAGTAAGCGGGGCGTACAATGAGCAGTTCTTC.

The chain employs TRBV6-1 and TRBJ1-4; D might be TRBD1 (6 bases). The CDR3 is 14 residues long. Germline V lookup: CDR1 MNHNS, CDR2 SASEGT. The ends were cut back, 7 bases at V and 5 bases at J, with 14 bases in the middle. The CDR3 sequence: CASIHRVRNEKLFF. CDR3 bases: TGTGCCAGCATCCACAGGGTGCGCAATGAAAAACTGTTTTTT.

This chain uses TRBV27 with TRBJ2-1; D is possibly TRBD2 (6 bases). Germline V gene sequence: CDR1 MNHEY, CDR2 SMNVEV (reference sequence). Deletions cut 3 bases from V and 8 bases from J, with 17 bases between. The CDR3 is made up of 15 amino acids. The CDR3 spells CASSFSDYAFDEQFF. CDR3 coding DNA: TGTGCCAGCAGTTTTTCGGACTACGCCTTCGATGAGCAGTTCTTC.

The V gene is TRBV29-1, the J gene TRBJ1-3, with D perhaps TRBD1 (6 bases). This CDR3 contains 13 residues. Germline V lookup: CDR1 SQVTM, CDR2 ANQGSEA. V was shortened by 4 bases and J by 4 bases, with 11 bases between the two germline ends. The CDR3 DNA reads as TGCAGCGTTGGCAGGGGCGAAGGAAACACCATATATTTT. Translated, it gives CSVGRGEGNTIYF.

The rearrangement joins TRBV5-1 to TRBJ1-2; unclear D gene. Germline lookup yields CDR1 SGHRS and CDR2 YFSETQ. The CDR3 consists of 15 residues. Trimming removed 6 bases at V and 4 bases at J, with 19 bases between. The CDR3 reads CASTTEQASSYGYTF. CDR3 coding DNA: TGCGCCAGCACCACGGAGCAGGCTAGCTCCTATGGCTACACCTTC.